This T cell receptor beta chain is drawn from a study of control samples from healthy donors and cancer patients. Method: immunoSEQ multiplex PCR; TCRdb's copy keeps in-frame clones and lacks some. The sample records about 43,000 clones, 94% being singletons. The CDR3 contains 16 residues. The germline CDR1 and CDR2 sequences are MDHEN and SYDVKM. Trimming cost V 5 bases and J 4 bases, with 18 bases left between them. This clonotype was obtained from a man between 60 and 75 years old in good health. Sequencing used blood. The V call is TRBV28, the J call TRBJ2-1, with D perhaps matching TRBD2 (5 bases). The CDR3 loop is CASSVSGIVRYNEQFF. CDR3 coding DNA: TGTGCCAGCAGTGTTTCCGGGATTGTGAGGTACAATGAGCAGTTCTTC.